This TCR beta chain was sequenced in a study of shared clonotypes between healthy human individuals. Whole-study findings and limits: Generation probabilities were higher for clonotypes shared across all four sorted-subset donors than for unshared ones. The sole specimen, blood, was sampled, and tissue repertoires likely differ.

This CDR3 is 13 amino acids long. Germline lookup yields CDR1 SGHTA and CDR2 FQGTGA. V lost 5 bases, J lost 2 bases, and 2 bases stayed unmatched. Original handling: ImmunoSEQ yielded junction-only sequences lacking quality scores, so filtering differed. Produced via immunoSEQ multiplex PCR; TCRdb's table is partial and in-frame only. The DNA was the basis for D and trimming; V, J and clone size are from that table. Of 650,000 to 700,000 clones in the sample, 80% to 95% are singletons; the top ten hold roughly 36%. On this clone: Its antigen is not identified.

The receptor's source is a man younger than 35 in good health. Some clones in this sample may be carry-over from other donors' samples. The sequenced material came from memory CD8+ T cells from PBMCs. Regarding subset: CD45RO+ cells pooled with CCR7-negative TemRA cells. The V and J genes are TRBV7-3 and TRBJ2-5; 7 nucleotides line up with TRBD1. The CDR3 sequence: CASSQGQQETQYF. In DNA, the CDR3 is TGTGCCAGCAGCCAGGGACAGCAAGAGACCCAGTACTTC.